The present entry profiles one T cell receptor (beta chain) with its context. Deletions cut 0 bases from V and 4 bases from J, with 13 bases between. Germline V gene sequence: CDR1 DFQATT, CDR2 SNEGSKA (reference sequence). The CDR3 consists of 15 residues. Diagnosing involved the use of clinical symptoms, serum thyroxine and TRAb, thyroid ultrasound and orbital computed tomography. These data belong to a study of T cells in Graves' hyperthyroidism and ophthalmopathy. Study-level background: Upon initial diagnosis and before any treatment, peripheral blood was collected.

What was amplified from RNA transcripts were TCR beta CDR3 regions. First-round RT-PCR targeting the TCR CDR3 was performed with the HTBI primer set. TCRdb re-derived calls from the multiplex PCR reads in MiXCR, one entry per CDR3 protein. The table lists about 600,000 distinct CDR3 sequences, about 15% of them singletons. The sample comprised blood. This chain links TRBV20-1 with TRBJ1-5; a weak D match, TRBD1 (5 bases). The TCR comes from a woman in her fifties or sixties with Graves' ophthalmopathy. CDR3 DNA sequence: TGCAGTGCTAGAGAGGTGGGGGTAGGTAATCAGCCCCAGCATTTT. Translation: CSAREVGVGNQPQHF.